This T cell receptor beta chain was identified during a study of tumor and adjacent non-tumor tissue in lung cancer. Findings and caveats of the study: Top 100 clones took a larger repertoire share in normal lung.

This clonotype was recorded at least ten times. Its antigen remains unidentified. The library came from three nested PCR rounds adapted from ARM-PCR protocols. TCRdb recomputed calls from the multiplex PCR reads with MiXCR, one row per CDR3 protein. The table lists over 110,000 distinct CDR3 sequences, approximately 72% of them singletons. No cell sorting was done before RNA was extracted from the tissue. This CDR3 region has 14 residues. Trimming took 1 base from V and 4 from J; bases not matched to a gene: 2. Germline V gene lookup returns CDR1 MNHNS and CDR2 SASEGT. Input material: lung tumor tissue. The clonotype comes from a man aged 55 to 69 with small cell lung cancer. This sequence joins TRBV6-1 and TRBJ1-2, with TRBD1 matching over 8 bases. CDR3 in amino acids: CASSEDRGIYGYTF. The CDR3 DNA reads TGTGCCAGCAGTGAAGACAGGGGGATCTATGGCTACACCTTC.